A selection of T cell receptor beta chains follows, all from one sample in a study of blood T cell repertoires in COVID-19. Data came from immunoSEQ multiplex PCR; TCRdb stores just in-frame clones and leaves some out. This table holds some 87,000 clones, about 89% found once. The sample was peripheral blood. Receptor source: a human donor in a cohort sampled during active COVID-19. The CDR3 runs from the conserved cysteine through the conserved F or W.

V gene	CDR3 protein
TRBV6-2/TRBV6-3	CASSYPSRQGHFF
TRBV7-9	CASSLGLAAAYEQYF
TRBV4-3	CASSQERQGNTEAFF
TRBV7-2	CASSPYSTSGGHRDTQYF
TRBV6-5	CASSYSTVAGPQHF
TRBV9	CASSVYWGGTDTQYF
TRBV5-1	CASSLEQGWYEQYF
TRBV19	CASSMRAGALNEQFF
TRBV27	CASSAQGLAGTSGELFF
TRBV19	CASRKGDRGHTEAFF
TRBV6-5	CASRLTGPRDYEQYF
TRBV2	CASMPSATNEKLFF
TRBV4-1	CASSQGIRDRYNYGYTF
TRBV30	CAWIRTGSFYGYTF
TRBV5-8	CASSSYNEQFF
TRBV9	CASSERQGWAQETQYF
TRBV7-6	CASSSQPGENNQPQHF
TRBV9	CASSDPRGNYGYTF
TRBV20-1	CSARRGGTFF
TRBV30	CAWSTQARNTEAFF
TRBV19	CASSIGWDYSYEQYF
TRBV7-8	CASSIGQGTYNEQFF
TRBV6-6	CASSYGETQYF
TRBV6-5	CASSYARGPQHF
TRBV2	CASSAGLATGEQYF
TRBV3-1/TRBV3-2	CASSQEIANYGYTF
TRBV2	CASSDSGSTQPQHF
TRBV7-2	CASSFRIDNGYTF
TRBV5-1	CASSLVGTEAFF
TRBV7-9	CASSHIPGTVNTEAFF
TRBV2	CASSEDSGTGFYEQYF
TRBV11-3	CASSLAGTTRQETQYF
TRBV2	CASRQSPNNEKLFF
TRBV15	CATSRDPAGADHEQYF
TRBV5-5	CASSLGQGDNQPQHF
TRBV25-1	CASSVTGFSSYEQYF
TRBV7-9	CASSPGKGDNEKLFF
TRBV6-5	CASSPGLAPDTQYF
TRBV6-5	CASSYEGTGGTPLHF
TRBV10-2	CASSVGRKAGNTIYF
TRBV19	CASSTRDSGANVLTF
TRBV30	CAWSLGGGRETQYF
TRBV27	CASSLYDRSEQYF
TRBV7-8	CASSQRTDSYEQYF
TRBV7-9	CASSPGQSNEKLFF